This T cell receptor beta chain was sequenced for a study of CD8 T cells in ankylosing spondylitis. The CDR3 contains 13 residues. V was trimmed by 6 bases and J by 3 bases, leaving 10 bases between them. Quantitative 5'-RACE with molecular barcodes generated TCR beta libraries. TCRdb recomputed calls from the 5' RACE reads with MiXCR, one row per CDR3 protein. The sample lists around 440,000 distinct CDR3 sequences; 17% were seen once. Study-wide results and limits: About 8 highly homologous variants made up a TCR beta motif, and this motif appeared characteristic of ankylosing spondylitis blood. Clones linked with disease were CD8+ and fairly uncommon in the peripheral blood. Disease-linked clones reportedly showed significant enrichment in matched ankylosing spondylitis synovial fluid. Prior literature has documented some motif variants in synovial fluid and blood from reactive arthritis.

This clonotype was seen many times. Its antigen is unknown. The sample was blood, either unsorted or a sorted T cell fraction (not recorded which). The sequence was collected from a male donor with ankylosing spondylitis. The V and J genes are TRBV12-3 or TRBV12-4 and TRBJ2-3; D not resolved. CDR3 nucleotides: TGTGCCAGCAGGCGACTCGATACAGATACGCAGTATTTT. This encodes CASRRLDTDTQYF.